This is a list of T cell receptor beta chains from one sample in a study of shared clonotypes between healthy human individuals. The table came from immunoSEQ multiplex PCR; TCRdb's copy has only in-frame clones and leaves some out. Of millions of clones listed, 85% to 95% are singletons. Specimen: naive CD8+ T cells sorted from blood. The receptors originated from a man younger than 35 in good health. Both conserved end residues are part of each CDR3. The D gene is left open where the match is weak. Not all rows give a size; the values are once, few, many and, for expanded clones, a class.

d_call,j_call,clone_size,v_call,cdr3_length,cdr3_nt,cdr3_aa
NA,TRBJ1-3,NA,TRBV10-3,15,TGTGCCATCAGTGCCGAACAGCTCGATGGAAACACCATATATTTT,CAISAEQLDGNTIYF
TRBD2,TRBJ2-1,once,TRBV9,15,TGTGCCAGCAGCGAATCGGGACTAGCGGACAATGAGCAGTTCTTC,CASSESGLADNEQFF
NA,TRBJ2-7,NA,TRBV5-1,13,TGCGCCAGCAGCTTGGACCCGATCGGGGAGCAGTACTTC,CASSLDPIGEQYF
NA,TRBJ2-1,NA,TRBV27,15,TGTGCCAGCAGCCCGGGAGCCCAAACCTACAATGAGCAGTTCTTC,CASSPGAQTYNEQFF
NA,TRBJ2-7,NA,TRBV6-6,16,TGTGCCAGCAGTTACTCTGCCGGCAGGGGTGACTACGAGCAGTACTTC,CASSYSAGRGDYEQYF
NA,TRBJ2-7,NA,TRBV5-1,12,TGCGCCAGCAGCTCCGTTGGATACGAGCAGTACTTC,CASSSVGYEQYF
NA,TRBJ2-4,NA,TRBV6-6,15,TGTGCCAGCAGCCCTGGGCACAATAGTCGGAACATTCAGTACTTC,CASSPGHNSRNIQYF
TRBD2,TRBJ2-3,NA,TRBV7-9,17,TGTGCCAGCAGCCCCCCTAGCGGGGACCCTAGCACAGATACGCAGTATTTT,CASSPPSGDPSTDTQYF
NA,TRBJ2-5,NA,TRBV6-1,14,TGTGCCAGCAGCGCCGATTTAGCGGAAGAGACCCAGTACTTC,CASSADLAEETQYF
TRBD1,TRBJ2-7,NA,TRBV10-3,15,TGTGCCATCAGTGAGTCGGGACAGGGGGGCTACGAGCAGTACTTC,CAISESGQGGYEQYF
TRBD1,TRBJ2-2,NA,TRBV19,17,TGTGCCAGTAGTCCCCCCTTCGGGACAGGGAACACCGGGGAGCTGTTTTTT,CASSPPFGTGNTGELFF
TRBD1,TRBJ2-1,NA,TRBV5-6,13,TGTGCCAGCAGCCGGACAGGGTCCAATGAGCAGTTCTTC,CASSRTGSNEQFF
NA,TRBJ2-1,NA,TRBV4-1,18,TGCGCCAGCAGCCAAGAAGCCTTACTAGGTACCTCCTACAATGAGCAGTTCTTC,CASSQEALLGTSYNEQFF
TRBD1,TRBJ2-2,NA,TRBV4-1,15,TGCGCCAGTGCCCAGGGGGCCCTTAGCACCGGGGAGCTGTTTTTT,CASAQGALSTGELFF
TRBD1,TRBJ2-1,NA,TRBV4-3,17,TGCGCCAGCAGCCATCCCCAGGGGGCCAGCTCCTACAATGAGCAGTTCTTC,CASSHPQGASSYNEQFF
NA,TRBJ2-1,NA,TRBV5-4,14,TGTGCCAGCAGCTTGTACGGGAGTCGGGATGAGCAGTTCTTC,CASSLYGSRDEQFF
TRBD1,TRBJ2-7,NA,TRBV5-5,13,TGTGCCAGCAGCTTGGTGACAGGGGTAGAGCAGTACTTC,CASSLVTGVEQYF
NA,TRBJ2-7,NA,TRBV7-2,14,TGTGCCAGCAGCTTAGGACCTTCCTTATACGAGCAGTACTTC,CASSLGPSLYEQYF
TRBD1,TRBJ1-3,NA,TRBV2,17,TGTGCCAGCAGGAATATCCTTGGACAGGGTGGTGGAAACACCATATATTTT,CASRNILGQGGGNTIYF
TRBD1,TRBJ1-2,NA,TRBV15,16,TGTGCCACCAGCGAACCGGGACAGCTATTAGTGGATGGCTACACCTTC,CATSEPGQLLVDGYTF
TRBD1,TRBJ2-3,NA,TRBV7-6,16,TGTGCCAGCAGCTTAGTGGTAGGGGGCGGGACAGATACGCAGTATTTT,CASSLVVGGGTDTQYF
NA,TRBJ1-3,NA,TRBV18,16,TGTGCCAGCTCAATACCGGGATCGTACTCTGGAAACACCATATATTTT,CASSIPGSYSGNTIYF
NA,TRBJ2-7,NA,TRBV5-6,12,TGTGCCAGCAGCCCGGGACGGAACGAGCAGTACTTC,CASSPGRNEQYF
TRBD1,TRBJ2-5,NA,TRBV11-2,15,TGTGCCAGCAGTGCCGGGACAGGGGGCTTGGAGACCCAGTACTTC,CASSAGTGGLETQYF
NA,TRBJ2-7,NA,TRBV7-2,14,TGTGCCAGCAGCTCCCCGACAGGATACTACGAGCAGTACTTC,CASSSPTGYYEQYF
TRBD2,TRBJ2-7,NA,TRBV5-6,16,TGTGCCAGCAGCTTGGCCGTTGGGACTAGCGCCTACGAGCAGTACTTC,CASSLAVGTSAYEQYF
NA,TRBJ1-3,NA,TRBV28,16,TGTGCCAGCAGTTCCCTTAGCCTAATTTCTGGAAACACCATATATTTT,CASSSLSLISGNTIYF
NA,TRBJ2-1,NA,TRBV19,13,TGTGCCAGTAGTACCAACACAGACAATGAGCAGTTCTTC,CASSTNTDNEQFF
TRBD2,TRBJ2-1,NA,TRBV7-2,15,TGTGCCAGCAGCTTGTCGGCTAGCGGTTACAATGAGCAGTTCTTC,CASSLSASGYNEQFF
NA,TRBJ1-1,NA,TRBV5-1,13,TGCGCCAGCAGCTTAGACAGGAACACTGAAGCTTTCTTT,CASSLDRNTEAFF
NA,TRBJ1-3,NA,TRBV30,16,TGTGCCTGGAGTGTAACGGGTCCGAGCTCTGGAAACACCATATATTTT,CAWSVTGPSSGNTIYF
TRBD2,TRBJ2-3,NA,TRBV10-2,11,TGCGCCAGCGGGGAGGGGGATACGCAGTATTTT,CASGEGDTQYF
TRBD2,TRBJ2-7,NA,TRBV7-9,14,TGTGCCAGCAGCAAGGAAGCGGGAGCCTACGAGCAGTACTTC,CASSKEAGAYEQYF
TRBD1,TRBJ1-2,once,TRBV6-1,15,TGTGCCAGCACCACGTCCGGGACAGGGATTAATGGCTACACCTTC,CASTTSGTGINGYTF
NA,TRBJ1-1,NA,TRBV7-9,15,TGTGCCAGCAGCTTAATGGTAGGGCTGAACACTGAAGCTTTCTTT,CASSLMVGLNTEAFF
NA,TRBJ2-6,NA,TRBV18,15,TGTGCCAGCTTCGGGGAGACCTCTGGGGCCAACGTCCTGACTTTC,CASFGETSGANVLTF
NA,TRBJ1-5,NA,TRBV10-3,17,TGTGCCATCAGTGACCCTCCCGGGGGGGGTAGCAATCAGCCCCAGCATTTT,CAISDPPGGGSNQPQHF
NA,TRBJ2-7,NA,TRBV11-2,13,TGTGCCAGCAGCTTAAGGACCACTTACGAGCAGTACTTC,CASSLRTTYEQYF
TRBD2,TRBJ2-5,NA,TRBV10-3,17,TGTGCCATCAGTGATCGACTAGCGGGAGCCGAGGGAGAGACCCAGTACTTC,CAISDRLAGAEGETQYF
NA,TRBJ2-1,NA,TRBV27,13,TGTGCCAGCAGTCCTGTATTCATGAATGAGCAGTTCTTC,CASSPVFMNEQFF
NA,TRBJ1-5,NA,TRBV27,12,TGTGCCAGCATTATCCGATTTCAGCCCCAGCATTTT,CASIIRFQPQHF
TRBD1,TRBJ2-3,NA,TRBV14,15,TGTGCCAGCAGCCAAGGGCCGGGACAGCCAGATACGCAGTATTTT,CASSQGPGQPDTQYF
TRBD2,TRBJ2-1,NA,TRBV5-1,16,TGCGCCAGCAGCTGGGAACTAGCGGGAGCCGTTAATGAGCAGTTCTTC,CASSWELAGAVNEQFF
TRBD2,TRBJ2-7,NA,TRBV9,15,TGTGCCAGCAGCGTAGGACTAGCGGCTACCTACGAGCAGTACTTC,CASSVGLAATYEQYF
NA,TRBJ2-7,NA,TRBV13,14,TGTGCCAGCAGCTTTCGCAGTGGAGCGGAAGAGCAGTACTTC,CASSFRSGAEEQYF
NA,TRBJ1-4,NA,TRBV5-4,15,TGTGCCAGCAGCAAAGCAGGGACAACTAATGAAAAACTGTTTTTT,CASSKAGTTNEKLFF